This T cell receptor beta chain was sequenced in a study of human T cells and chemical hapten exposure. Study as a whole: Slight differences in pooled library volume were the main source of varying TCR yields across samples.

MiXCR, applied by TCRdb to the RACE reads, yields one record per CDR3 protein. The sample holds about 380,000 distinct CDR3 sequences, more than 4.5% seen once. Time point indicated: patch test 1, 2 weeks after DPC sensitization. The treatment was: therapeutic diphenylcyclopropenone sensitization with weekly scalp DPC. Findings and limits, study-wide: TCRs at high frequency, those above 1 in 1000, did not change with DPC sensitization.

A word on this clonotype: What it binds is not known.

The germline V gene encodes CDR1 DFQATT and CDR2 SNEGSKA (reference sequence). This CDR3 region has 16 residues. V was pared by 0 bases and J by 8 bases, with 14 bases of the junction left unmatched. The sequencing used whole blood, collected in connection with sensitization to the hapten diphenylcyclopropenone (DPC). V usage is TRBV20-1 and J usage is TRBJ2-3, with 7 bases that match TRBD2. This clonotype was obtained from a woman aged 45-59 years with alopecia areata. Some clones in this sample may be carry-over from other donors' samples. The CDR3 coding sequence is TGCAGTGCTAGAGATCTCCCAGCGGGGCTTGGAGGTACGCAGTATTTT. This encodes CSARDLPAGLGGTQYF.